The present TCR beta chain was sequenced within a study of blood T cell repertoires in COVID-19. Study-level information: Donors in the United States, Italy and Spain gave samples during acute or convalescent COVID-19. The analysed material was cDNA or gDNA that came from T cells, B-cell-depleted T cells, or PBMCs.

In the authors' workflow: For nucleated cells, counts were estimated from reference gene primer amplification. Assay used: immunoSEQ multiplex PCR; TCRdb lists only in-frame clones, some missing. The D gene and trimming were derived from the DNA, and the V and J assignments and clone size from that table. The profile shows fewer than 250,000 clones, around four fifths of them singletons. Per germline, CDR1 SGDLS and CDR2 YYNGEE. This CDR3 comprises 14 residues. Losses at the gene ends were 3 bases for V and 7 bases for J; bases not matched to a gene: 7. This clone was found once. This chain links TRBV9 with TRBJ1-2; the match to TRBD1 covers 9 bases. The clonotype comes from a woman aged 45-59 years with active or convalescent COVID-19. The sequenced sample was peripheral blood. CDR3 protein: CASSASGQGFGYTF. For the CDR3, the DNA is TGTGCCAGCAGCGCCTCGGGACAGGGATTTGGCTACACCTTC.